This section outlines one T cell receptor beta chain sequence together with its context. The antigen remains undetermined. Use of 60 Vbeta and 13 Jbeta primers characterized the PCR. The protocol was immunoSEQ multiplex PCR, while the TCRdb copy is restricted to in-frame clones and leaves out a portion. This sample carries about 140,000 clones, 60% to 80% of them seen once, and the ten largest clones take less than 2%. The record originates from a study of cytomegalovirus exposure and HLA in healthy donors. Study-level points and caveats: When presence/absence was analysed, sequencing depth was taken to be roughly uniform across donors. Later analysis identified a missense DCLRE1C variant that was linked to TCR beta V- and J-gene trimming. Later analysis showed most CMV-associated TCR beta chains appearing HLA-restricted. Reportedly, cytomegalovirus status was diagnosed with high sensitivity and specificity.

Trimming at V came to 6 bases and at J to 6 bases, leaving 6 bases not matched to a gene. CDR3 length: 15 residues. CDR1 is MNHNS and CDR2 is SASEGT in the germline V gene. The sequenced sample consisted of PBMCs. The origin of this receptor is a woman aged 25 to 45 in good health and CMV-seronegative. The chain carries TRBV6-1 and TRBJ2-1; TRBD2 agrees at 12 bases. The DNA of the CDR3 is TGTGCCAGCAGCCGGTCTAGCGGGGGGGCCAATGAGCAGTTCTTC. Translated, it gives CASSRSSGGANEQFF.